The present TCR beta chain was sequenced within a study of PD-1 blockade in classical Hodgkin lymphoma. This clone was counted between two and nine times. The antigen is undetermined. General study results and limits: Sources of repertoire differences remain undefined, possibly disease activity or prior therapy. Whoever responded completely had baseline diversity much like that seen in newly diagnosed patients.

Between the trimmed V and J ends, which lost 0 bases and 9 bases, there was a span of 15 bases. Germline-derived CDR1 and CDR2 are LGHNA and YSLEER. The CDR3 loop spans 15 amino acids. Profiled with immunoSEQ multiplex PCR; TCRdb holds only in-frame clones, not every one. Of tens of thousands of clones detected, 81% appear once; the ten largest clones hold under 20%. Each patient experienced a relapse that followed autologous stem cell transplantation, and brentuximab vedotin exposure varied. The genes are TRBV4-3 and TRBJ2-1; D is possibly TRBD2 (6 bases). The sample was peripheral blood mononuclear cells (PBMCs), taken at baseline. The receptor comes from a human donor with classical Hodgkin lymphoma. The DNA of the CDR3 is TGCGCCAGCAGCCAAGATCGGTCGGGAGTTTCTGAGCAGTTCTTC. It encodes CASSQDRSGVSEQFF.